Listed below are T cell receptor beta chains from one sample, sequenced in a study of blood T cell repertoires in COVID-19. TCRdb's copy holds only in-frame clones and misses some; the assay was immunoSEQ multiplex PCR. Among roughly 290,000 clones, about nine tenths were seen once, and the ten largest hold less than 2%. Sequencing used PBMCs or T cells enriched from blood (not recorded which). These receptors were obtained from a woman in her thirties or forties who had recovered from COVID-19. Both conserved end residues are part of each CDR3. Each record gives: CDR3 DNA, CDR3 protein, D gene, J gene, V gene, clone size. The D gene is left open where the match is weak. Size is omitted from some rows. Given values are once, few, many or a class for expanded clones.

DNA: TGCGCCAGCAGCTCGACGGGATCAACTAATGAAAAACTGTTTTTT
CDR3: CASSSTGSTNEKLFF
D: .
J: TRBJ1-4
V: TRBV5-1
size: .

DNA: TGTGCCAGCAGTTTTGTTTCCGGGGGGCCCGGCTACACCTTC
CDR3: CASSFVSGGPGYTF
D: .
J: TRBJ1-2
V: TRBV28
size: .

DNA: TGTGCCAGCAGCCAAGAGTACGGGAACTATGGCTACACCTTC
CDR3: CASSQEYGNYGYTF
D: .
J: TRBJ1-2
V: TRBV3-1/TRBV3-2
size: .

DNA: TGTGCCAGCAGCGTTCGGGAACCTAGCACAGATACGCAGTATTTT
CDR3: CASSVREPSTDTQYF
D: .
J: TRBJ2-3
V: TRBV9
size: .

DNA: TGTGCCAGCAGGGTCGACAGGAGCAATCAGCCCCAGCATTTT
CDR3: CASRVDRSNQPQHF
D: .
J: TRBJ1-5
V: TRBV2
size: once

DNA: TGCGCCAGCAGCTTGGCCCACAGGACTAATGAAAAACTGTTTTTT
CDR3: CASSLAHRTNEKLFF
D: .
J: TRBJ1-4
V: TRBV5-1
size: .

DNA: TGTGCCAGCTCATGGGACAGGCCGAACACCGGGGAGCTGTTTTTT
CDR3: CASSWDRPNTGELFF
D: TRBD1
J: TRBJ2-2
V: TRBV18
size: few

DNA: TGTGCCATCAGTGAGTTGGGACAAGACTATGGCTACACCTTC
CDR3: CAISELGQDYGYTF
D: .
J: TRBJ1-2
V: TRBV10-3
size: .

DNA: TGTGCCAGCAGTTACCGCGGGGCAGGACGTGAAAAACTGTTTTTT
CDR3: CASSYRGAGREKLFF
D: .
J: TRBJ1-4
V: TRBV6-5
size: .

DNA: TGCGCCAGCAGCCGATCAGGGGAGACTGAAGCTTTCTTT
CDR3: CASSRSGETEAFF
D: .
J: TRBJ1-1
V: TRBV5-1
size: .

DNA: TGTGCCAGCAGCGTAAGCTTGAACACTGAAGCTTTCTTT
CDR3: CASSVSLNTEAFF
D: .
J: TRBJ1-1
V: TRBV9
size: once

DNA: TGTGCCAGCACCTGGGACATGAACACTGAAGCTTTCTTT
CDR3: CASTWDMNTEAFF
D: .
J: TRBJ1-1
V: TRBV12-3/TRBV12-4
size: once

DNA: TGTGCCAGCAGCGACGGGACAGGGGGATCACCCCTCCACTTT
CDR3: CASSDGTGGSPLHF
D: TRBD1
J: TRBJ1-6
V: TRBV7-2
size: .

DNA: TGTGCCAGCAGTTTATCGTCGGACTATAGGTCCTACGAGCAGTACTTC
CDR3: CASSLSSDYRSYEQYF
D: .
J: TRBJ2-7
V: TRBV27
size: .

DNA: TGCACCAGCAGCCCGGCGGGTGACAATGAGCAGTTCTTC
CDR3: CTSSPAGDNEQFF
D: .
J: TRBJ2-1
V: TRBV1
size: .

DNA: TGTGCCAGTAGTATTATGACAGGGGTAGACGGCTACACCTTC
CDR3: CASSIMTGVDGYTF
D: TRBD1
J: TRBJ1-2
V: TRBV19
size: .

DNA: TGCAGTGCTAGTGCTCTTCCACTGGGTCCGGCACAAAGAAGGGGGACCCAGTACTTC
CDR3: CSASALPLGPAQRRGTQYF
D: .
J: TRBJ2-5
V: TRBV20-1
size: .

DNA: TGTGCCAGCAGCTTAGCGGGACAGATCACCGGGGAGCTGTTTTTT
CDR3: CASSLAGQITGELFF
D: TRBD1
J: TRBJ2-2
V: TRBV7-8
size: .

DNA: TGCGCCAGCAGCTTGGGGAGTGAGAATGAGCAGTTCTTC
CDR3: CASSLGSENEQFF
D: .
J: TRBJ2-1
V: TRBV5-1
size: .

DNA: TGTGCCAGCAGTCTACGGGGGAGGCCTGACTATGGCTACACCTTC
CDR3: CASSLRGRPDYGYTF
D: .
J: TRBJ1-2
V: TRBV6-1
size: .

DNA: TGCGCCAGCAGCCCAGGGGGGTCCTACGAGCAGTACTTC
CDR3: CASSPGGSYEQYF
D: .
J: TRBJ2-7
V: TRBV5-1
size: .

DNA: TGTGCCAGCAGCTCCCCGGGACAGGGACGTTCTGAGCAGTTCTTC
CDR3: CASSSPGQGRSEQFF
D: TRBD1
J: TRBJ2-1
V: TRBV7-3
size: .

DNA: TGTGCCAGCAGCTTACAGGGGAGCTACACCTTC
CDR3: CASSLQGSYTF
D: .
J: TRBJ1-2
V: TRBV11-3
size: .

DNA: TGTGCCAGCAGCGTGGACGGGGACCCAGGGGGTGAAAAACTGTTTTTT
CDR3: CASSVDGDPGGEKLFF
D: TRBD1
J: TRBJ1-4
V: TRBV9
size: few

DNA: TGTGCCAGCAGTTACTCCCCCGGGACAGCAGCTTTCTTT
CDR3: CASSYSPGTAAFF
D: TRBD1
J: TRBJ1-1
V: TRBV6-5
size: .

DNA: TGTGCCAGCACCGCGGGAGGGGGCAGCTCCTACAATGAGCAGTTCTTC
CDR3: CASTAGGGSSYNEQFF
D: TRBD2
J: TRBJ2-1
V: TRBV7-9
size: .

DNA: TGTGCCAGCAGCTTAGGGGAGGACAGGCATCCCAGGGAGCAGTACTTC
CDR3: CASSLGEDRHPREQYF
D: .
J: TRBJ2-7
V: TRBV7-2
size: .

DNA: TGTGCCAGCAGCTTGACCCGGGACAGGGGGACTTACACTGAAGCTTTCTTT
CDR3: CASSLTRDRGTYTEAFF
D: TRBD1
J: TRBJ1-1
V: TRBV7-2
size: .

DNA: TGCAGCGTTCTGGGCATAGCGGGAGGGTCGACAGATACGCAGTATTTT
CDR3: CSVLGIAGGSTDTQYF
D: TRBD2
J: TRBJ2-3
V: TRBV29-1
size: .

DNA: TGCGCCAGCAGTGAGTCGTCAGGGAACCCCTACAATGAGCAGTTCTTC
CDR3: CASSESSGNPYNEQFF
D: .
J: TRBJ2-1
V: TRBV10-1
size: .

DNA: TGCAGCGGGAGGGGTTTGCGGGGGGCGAACACTGAAGCTTTCTTT
CDR3: CSGRGLRGANTEAFF
D: .
J: TRBJ1-1
V: TRBV29-1
size: .

DNA: TGTGCCAGCAGCAAGGCAGGCGGGTGGGCCGATAGCAATCAGCCCCAGCATTTT
CDR3: CASSKAGGWADSNQPQHF
D: .
J: TRBJ1-5
V: TRBV21-1
size: .

DNA: TGTGCCAGCAGAACTCTTTCCGGGACACGGTACTCTGGGGCCAACGTCCTGACTTTC
CDR3: CASRTLSGTRYSGANVLTF
D: .
J: TRBJ2-6
V: TRBV11-2
size: .

DNA: TGTGCCAGCAGCGGGACTAGCGGGGGGCCGAGGAGCACAGATACGCAGTATTTT
CDR3: CASSGTSGGPRSTDTQYF
D: TRBD2
J: TRBJ2-3
V: TRBV5-4
size: .

DNA: TGCGCCAGCAGCTGGTGGGGGCAGAACTATGGCTACACCTTC
CDR3: CASSWWGQNYGYTF
D: .
J: TRBJ1-2
V: TRBV5-1
size: .

DNA: TGTGCCACCAGTGAACCTGACAGGGGGTCTGGCTATGGCTACACCTTC
CDR3: CATSEPDRGSGYGYTF
D: TRBD1
J: TRBJ1-2
V: TRBV24-1
size: once

DNA: TGTGCCAGCAACTCAGGGGGTTTGGACGAGCAGTACTTC
CDR3: CASNSGGLDEQYF
D: TRBD1
J: TRBJ2-7
V: TRBV7-9
size: .

DNA: TGTGCCAGCAGTCTACAGGGGGATCAGCCCCAGCATTTT
CDR3: CASSLQGDQPQHF
D: TRBD1
J: TRBJ1-5
V: TRBV12-3/TRBV12-4
size: .

DNA: TGCGCCAGCAGCCAAGCCCGTCCCCTAGGATCAGATACGCAGTATTTT
CDR3: CASSQARPLGSDTQYF
D: .
J: TRBJ2-3
V: TRBV4-3
size: .

DNA: TGTGCCAGTAGTCCCCGGGATAGCAATCAGCCCCAGCATTTT
CDR3: CASSPRDSNQPQHF
D: .
J: TRBJ1-5
V: TRBV19
size: .

DNA: TGTGCCAGCTCACCGAGCAGGGGGAGCAATCAGCCCCAGCATTTT
CDR3: CASSPSRGSNQPQHF
D: TRBD1
J: TRBJ1-5
V: TRBV18
size: .

DNA: TGTGCCAGCAGTTACAAGTGGACAGGGGTATATGGCTACACCTTC
CDR3: CASSYKWTGVYGYTF
D: TRBD1
J: TRBJ1-2
V: TRBV6-5
size: few

DNA: TGTGCCAGCAGTGGACAGGGTGCCGGAAACACCATATATTTT
CDR3: CASSGQGAGNTIYF
D: TRBD1
J: TRBJ1-3
V: TRBV9
size: .

DNA: TGCGCCAGCAGCTTGGCCCCAGGGAATAATTCACCCCTCCACTTT
CDR3: CASSLAPGNNSPLHF
D: .
J: TRBJ1-6
V: TRBV5-1
size: .

DNA: TGTGCCAGCAGCCAAGGTACTAGCGGGGGTAACTCTGGGGCCAACGTCCTGACTTTC
CDR3: CASSQGTSGGNSGANVLTF
D: TRBD2
J: TRBJ2-6
V: TRBV4-2
size: once

DNA: TGTGCCAGCAGGGTGGGCACTAACTATGGCTACACCTTC
CDR3: CASRVGTNYGYTF
D: .
J: TRBJ1-2
V: TRBV7-2
size: .

DNA: TGTGCCAGCAGCGTAGACAGTAGAGGTGAAGCTTTCTTT
CDR3: CASSVDSRGEAFF
D: .
J: TRBJ1-1
V: TRBV7-3
size: .

DNA: TGTGCCAGCGGATCGCGGACAGGGCATCAGCCCCAGCATTTT
CDR3: CASGSRTGHQPQHF
D: TRBD1
J: TRBJ1-5
V: TRBV3-1/TRBV3-2
size: few

DNA: TGTGCCAGCAGCCCGCGGGAAAACTATGGCTACACCTTC
CDR3: CASSPRENYGYTF
D: .
J: TRBJ1-2
V: TRBV7-9
size: .

DNA: TGTGCCAGCTCCACATTACCGGGACTCGAAGAGCAGTACTTC
CDR3: CASSTLPGLEEQYF
D: .
J: TRBJ2-7
V: TRBV18
size: once

DNA: TGTGCCAGCAGTGAGCGGGAAAGGCGATCCTATTATGGCTACACCTTC
CDR3: CASSERERRSYYGYTF
D: .
J: TRBJ1-2
V: TRBV6-1
size: .

DNA: TGTGCCAGCAGCGTTTCCGGTAGCGGGAGGTTTAGCACAGATACGCAGTATTTT
CDR3: CASSVSGSGRFSTDTQYF
D: TRBD2
J: TRBJ2-3
V: TRBV9
size: .

DNA: TGTGCCAGCAGCTTGGCGACAGGGTTGAACACTGAAGCTTTCTTT
CDR3: CASSLATGLNTEAFF
D: TRBD1
J: TRBJ1-1
V: TRBV7-6
size: .

DNA: TGTGCCAGCAGCGTAGGCGTCCAGGGAGGGATGGTCACTGAAGCTTTCTTT
CDR3: CASSVGVQGGMVTEAFF
D: .
J: TRBJ1-1
V: TRBV9
size: .

DNA: TGTGCCAGCAGTTTAGAGGGGCATCAGCCCCAGCATTTT
CDR3: CASSLEGHQPQHF
D: .
J: TRBJ1-5
V: TRBV12-3/TRBV12-4
size: .

DNA: TGTGCCACGGGACAGTACCAAGAGACCCAGTACTTC
CDR3: CATGQYQETQYF
D: TRBD1
J: TRBJ2-5
V: TRBV10-3
size: .

DNA: TGTGCCAGCTCACCGCGGCAGGGGGAGCTGTTTTTT
CDR3: CASSPRQGELFF
D: .
J: TRBJ2-2
V: TRBV18
size: .